This TCR beta chain emerged from a study of human T cells and chemical hapten exposure. Noted time point: patch test 1, 2 weeks after DPC sensitization. Treatment: therapeutic diphenylcyclopropenone sensitization with weekly scalp DPC. Germline V lookup: CDR1 SEHNR, CDR2 FQNEAQ (reference sequence). V was cut by 6 bases and J by 2 bases, with 16 bases left in between. This CDR3 has 15 residues. MiXCR, applied by TCRdb to the RACE reads, yields one record per CDR3 protein. The table shows 85,000 to 100,000 distinct CDR3 sequences, with around an eighth occurring only once. V and J are TRBV7-9 and TRBJ2-5; D uncertain. Sequencing was performed on whole blood, taken in connection with sensitization to the hapten diphenylcyclopropenone (DPC). The TCR originated in a woman aged 40 to 50 with alopecia areata. Some clones in this sample may be carry-over from other donors' samples. CDR3 sequence (DNA): TGTGCCAGCAGGATAAGTCAGGCGCGACAAGAGACCCAGTACTTC. Its translation: CASRISQARQETQYF.